This T cell receptor (beta chain) came from a study of control samples from healthy donors and cancer patients. Assay: immunoSEQ multiplex PCR; the TCRdb copy retains only in-frame clones and omits some. The sample includes approximately 220,000 clones, roughly 94% seen only once; the top ten take roughly 1.6%. The CDR3 spans 15 residues. Trimming cost V 1 base and J 5 bases, with 13 bases left between them. From germline, CDR1 is SGHTA and CDR2 FQGNSA. The sequence derives from a man over 45 in good health. The chain carries TRBV7-2 and TRBJ2-3; perhaps TRBD2 as D (5 bases). Sequenced input: blood. The CDR3 here is CASSLGRLAGDTQYF. The CDR3 DNA follows: TGTGCCAGCAGCTTAGGGAGGCTAGCAGGAGATACGCAGTATTTT.